These 2 T cell receptor beta chains originate from one sample sequenced in a study of shared clonotypes between healthy human individuals. The method was immunoSEQ multiplex PCR; TCRdb's version includes in-frame clones alone and lacks a portion of them. This table has approximately 1.1 million clones, roughly 74% appearing once. The material sequenced was memory CD4+ T cells from PBMCs. Specified subset: CD45RA-negative fraction. Receptor source: a man between 18 and 35 years old in good health. Some clones in this sample may be carry-over from other donors' samples.

The chain couples TRBV7-6 to TRBJ2-4; TRBD2 matches 11 bases. Germline CDR1 SGHVS, CDR2 FNYEAQ. J lost 2 bases, V lost 2 bases, and 2 bases had no gene match. CDR3 length: 16 residues. The CDR3 spells CASSLLAGGTKNIQYF. CDR3 in DNA: TGTGCCAGCAGCTTACTAGCGGGGGGAACCAAAAACATTCAGTACTTC.

The chain joins TRBV15 to TRBJ1-5; D may be TRBD1 (6 bases). The germline V gene encodes CDR1 LNHNV and CDR2 YYDKDF (reference sequence). CDR3 length equals 19 residues. The ends were cut back, 0 bases at V and 1 base at J, with 19 bases in the middle. This CDR3 reads CATSRDLAQGGLSNQPQHF. The CDR3 nucleotides read TGTGCCACCAGCAGAGATTTAGCACAGGGTGGTTTAAGCAATCAGCCCCAGCATTTT. Together with reference TRBV15 and TRBJ1-5, the CDR3 gives the full variable domain: DAMVIQNPRYQVTQFGKPVTLSCSQTLNHNVMYWYQQKSSQAPKLLFHYYDKDFNNEADTPDNFQSRRPNTSFCFLDIRSPGLGDTAMYLCATSRDLAQGGLSNQPQHFGDGTRLSIL.